This T cell receptor (beta chain) was obtained from a study of blood T cell repertoires in COVID-19. On the study more broadly: The United States, Italy and Spain provided the acute and convalescent COVID-19 samples. PBMCs, B-cell-depleted T cells, or T cells provided the cDNA or gDNA that made up the material.

This CDR3 is 14 amino acids long. Per the germline V gene, CDR1 is SGHRS and CDR2 is YFSETQ. Trimming removed 0 bases from V and 5 bases from J, with 9 bases in between. In terms of age and location, participants ranged from about 18 to 95 years and lived in approximately 24 US areas. Assignments of participants to cohorts depended upon their own reported clinical history. The method was immunoSEQ multiplex PCR; TCRdb's version includes in-frame clones alone and lacks a portion of them. The sample records 150,000 to 250,000 clones, around four fifths being singletons. This clonotype originated in a man aged 35 to 55 who had recovered from COVID-19. V and J are TRBV5-1 and TRBJ1-5; the D gene is possibly TRBD1 (6 bases). Sequencing was performed on PBMCs or T cells enriched from blood (not recorded which). CDR3 coding DNA: TGCGCCAGCAGCTTGGCAGGGGCGGATCAGCCCCAGCATTTT. Amino acids: CASSLAGADQPQHF.